The sequence of this T cell receptor beta chain was determined in a study of type 1 regulatory T cells. Overall study context: T-allo10 is an in vitro-generated, Tr1-enriched CD4 T cell product specific for alloantigen. Overall study results and limits: Compared with non-type 1 regulatory T cells, type 1 regulatory T cells showed a more restricted TCR repertoire.

Comment on this clonotype: Its antigen is currently unknown.

TCRdb called the reads again in MiXCR, with one record for every CDR3 protein. Here the sample spans several thousand distinct CDR3 sequences, about 33% being singletons. The CDR3 covers 16 residues. The germline V gene encodes CDR1 LGHDT and CDR2 YNNKEL (reference sequence). The V segment lost 1 base and the J segment 5 bases; nucleotides outside the gene matches: 10. The chain carries TRBV3-1 and TRBJ2-5; 7 nucleotides align to TRBD1. The sequencing sample was made of cultured type 1 regulatory T (Tr1) cells, either the whole culture or a sorted fraction (not recorded which). The sequence was obtained from a human donor in good health. CDR3: CASSQGGAGGGETQYF. For the CDR3, the DNA is TGTGCCAGCAGCCAAGGAGGAGCAGGGGGTGGGGAGACCCAGTACTTC.